This T cell receptor beta chain is drawn from a study of spatial heterogeneity in lung cancer (dated by TCRdb to between 2019 and 2020). Looking at the study overall: The donors were fewer than 90 patients from the lung TRACERx cohort who had early-stage, untreated non-small cell lung cancer. More beta-chain than alpha-chain transcripts were consistently detected, likely reflecting higher beta-chain transcript abundance. Follow-up PBMC samples were sequenced whenever available, with the median time to follow-up being about two years after resection. In the raw uncorrected reads, each unique combination of TCR and UMI appeared more than ten times on average. The study quantitatively compared TCR alpha and beta repertoires across multiple tumor regions, matched nontumor lung and blood in non-small cell lung cancer. Nonsynonymous mutation counts, determined by whole-exome sequencing of tumor tissue, were related to TCR repertoire features. At surgery, both alpha and beta chains were TCR-sequenced in roughly 200 tumor regions, some 64 matched nontumor lung samples and a few dozen PBMC samples. Beyond this particular receptor, the publication reports: Confirming at a functional level the hypothesis that regional TCRs recognize regional mutations was considered to require additional single-cell paired TCR alpha and beta sequencing. Comparisons of baseline and follow-up blood repertoires included only approximately 14 patients. Ubiquitous expanded tumor TCRs were detected in blood more often at tumor resection than at routine follow-up.

CDR1 and CDR2 are drawn from the germline V gene (reference sequence): DFQATT, SNEGSKA. From cysteine to phenylalanine, the CDR3 is 16 amino acids long. Only the CDR3 portion is preserved as DNA: 48 bases, with reading frame beginning at the first base. Trimming takes 0 bases off V and 4 bases off J; junction bases not matched to a gene: 5. This clonotype was observed at least ten times. Its antigen remains unidentified. Base qualities were left out, and no much larger clone turns up one base away. What the time point label conveys for this sample: blood at routine non-recurrence follow-up after resection. For TCR sequencing, whole RNA was extracted from tumor and nontumor lung tissue, or from cryopreserved PBMC samples, and no cell sorting was done. A patient was chosen for TCR sequencing only when enough RNA was available from at least two tumor regions. Receptor amplification or capture employed 5' RACE. Instrument on record: NextSeq 500. To allow correction of PCR and sequencing errors, the TCR library protocol tagged every TCR cDNA molecule with a unique molecular identifier. As for how the authors treated the data: Decombinator tools were used for TCR identification, UMI-based error correction and CDR3 extraction. Expanded TCRs were defined as those above a frequency of 2 per 1,000, corresponding to the top 1% of the tumor frequency distribution. Rényi diversity was computed with the R vegan package after subsampling each repertoire 100 times to 5,000 TCRs. To build CDR3 similarity networks, amino acid triplet string-kernel similarity was used, and CDR3s were connected when their pairwise similarity was above 0.82. TCRdb passed the public sequencing reads through fastp at Q25 and MiXCR, retaining productive beta sequences. One record per CDR3 amino acid sequence lists the most common genes and DNA. What appears here as the V and J calls and clone size reflects TCRdb's work, not the paper's. The sample table records around 25,000 distinct CDR3 sequences; approximately 5.1% of these occur just once. The biggest ten clones account for 20% to 25% of the sample.

The chain uses TRBV20-1 and TRBJ2-1; a stretch of 11 junction bases matches TRBD2. The source is a female donor with early-stage non-small cell lung cancer. Sample: PBMCs, taken at follow-up. The DNA sequence is given as TGCAGTGCTAGAGATCCCGGGACTAGCGGATACAATGAGCAGTTCTTC. Its translation reads: CSARDPGTSGYNEQFF.